This T cell receptor beta chain was obtained from a study of shared clonotypes between healthy human individuals (dated by TCRdb to 2019 to 2021). With regard to the full study: A few men and a couple of women, aged 18 to 49 years, made up the cohort. For each donor, CD4 naive and CD4 memory were each given three plates, CD8 naive was given two plates, and CD8 memory was given one plate. The study deeply sequenced blood TCR repertoires of about 5 healthy adults to estimate repertoire size and the extent of clonotype sharing between individuals. Libraries were prepared and TCR repertoires were sequenced by different laboratories using diverse techniques, in order to increase sequencing depth and limit assay-specific biases. Each donor's leukapheresis produced roughly between about 0.8 and 10 billion PBMCs.

Using the deep immunoSEQ assay, TCR CDR3 regions were amplified from genomic DNA by multiplex PCR. Genomic DNA extracted from each cell subset was distributed evenly over all wells of several immunoSEQ 96-well plates, and each plate served as one replicate. For sorted subsets, about 210 ng of genomic DNA, equivalent to 25,000 to 35,000 T cell genomes, went into each replicate PCR. Purified libraries were measured with a Qubit 3.0 fluorometer, size-checked on a Bioanalyzer 2100, and measured again with the KAPA Library Quantification kit. A separate single-read 150-cycle Illumina NextSeq 550 flow cell was used to sequence each immunoSEQ 96-well plate. The study's processing was this. The immunoSEQ output contained only junctional sequences without quality scores, so filtering could not match that applied to full-length reads. To assign V/J genes and CDR3, sequences were annotated against IMGT germline references using PyIR, a Python wrapper for IgBLAST v1.9. Any read was removed if the V/J assignment was weak (E-value above 1e-6), the CDR3 was missing, or the read contained stop codons, out-of-frame junctions, or ambiguous translated residues. V3J clonotypes were defined as sequences sharing an identical inferred V gene, J gene, and CDR3 amino acid sequence. Percentage overlap between repertoires was calculated by dividing the number of shared unique clonotypes by the size of the smaller repertoire. Repertoire richness was assessed with RTK rarefaction, the Chao1 estimator, and Recon v2.1 estimates of unobserved clonotypes. OLGA was used to compute generation probabilities for all TCRbeta clonotypes that the gDNA method yielded from several donors. The immuneACCESS repertoire file appears here via TCRdb, limited to in-frame rearrangements. These files lack a portion of the clones; in checked studies, under half of the deficit traces to unresolved V genes, and the cause of the others is not known. Clone size and the V and J calls come from that table; the DNA yielded D and trimming. This sample holds 98,000 or so clones; approximately 70% were observed only once. Around 25% of the sample is held by the ten biggest clonotypes.

The germline V gene supplies CDR1 SGHNT and CDR2 YENEEA. V drops 5 bases and J drops 1 base, leaving 18 bases in between. Counted from cysteine to phenylalanine, this CDR3 has 18 amino acids. The only DNA kept is the CDR3, 54 bases in frame from the first base. What the authors observed across the whole study: Higher generation probabilities were observed for clonotypes shared by all four sorted-subset donors than for non-shared clonotypes. Larger estimated clonotype richness was generally found for naive subsets than for memory subsets. Rarefaction of sorted-subset datasets indicated incomplete sequencing despite the large sequencing depth. Based on pairwise subsampling, the degree of clonotype sharing among donors was expected to be affected by sequencing depth. Only blood was sampled, and tissue TCR repertoires likely differ from those in blood. Because the study included only a small number of donors, the genetic and exposure-history diversity represented was limited. When a handful of donors were compared, the shared fraction of clonotypes was about 5.4% for naive CD4, around 4% for naive CD8, 2.3% for memory CD4, and under 0.5% for memory CD8.

Worth noting for this clone: Its antigen is still unknown. Base qualities are not provided; no much larger clone lies one nucleotide away.

The donors were healthy, HIV-negative adults with no recently reported acute infections or vaccinations. Every donor was a Caucasian adult living in Nashville, Tennessee, USA. The CD8 memory samples were a combination of magnetically selected CD45RO+ cells and CCR7-negative CD45RA+ effector memory (TemRA) cells. Blood was obtained by leukapheresis, after which PBMCs were separated by Ficoll-Histopaque density gradient centrifugation and cryopreserved in liquid nitrogen vapor phase. Purity and quantity of every magnetically sorted T cell population were checked by analytical flow cytometry. Each sorted fraction had its genomic DNA isolated and then quantified by UV absorbance on a Nanodrop 2000c.

This TCR came from a woman aged 30 to 39 in good health. The source material was memory CD8+ T cells sorted from blood. The cell subset or site label corresponds to: CD45RO+ cells pooled with CCR7-negative TemRA cells. Recombination linked TRBV11-3 to TRBJ2-6, with a tentative D gene TRBD2 over 5 matching bases. The sequenced DNA is TGTGCCAGCAGCCAAAACAGTCACGGGGAATCTGGGGCCAACGTCCTGACTTTC. Translated, this is CASSQNSHGESGANVLTF.